This record looks at one TCR beta chain sequence and its context. Recovery among Cohort 3 donors was established by two negative PCRs, clearance, or symptom resolution. V lost 3 bases, J lost 8 bases, and 7 bases lay in between. Looked up from germline, CDR1 is LNHDA and CDR2 is SQIVND (reference sequence). This CDR3 region has 11 residues. This sample was taken from a study of blood T cell repertoires in COVID-19. Measured with immunoSEQ multiplex PCR; TCRdb has only the in-frame clones, and not every one. Found here are a few hundred thousand clones, approximately 92% of them singletons; the top ten hold under 20%.

Material: PBMCs or T cells enriched from blood (not recorded which). The TCR comes from a woman in her twenties or thirties who had recovered from COVID-19. The chain carries TRBV19 and TRBJ1-2, with D uncertain. CDR3 DNA: TGTGCCAGTAGTATTGGTCGGGGCTACACCTTC. It yields the protein CASSIGRGYTF.